This passage covers 30 T cell receptor beta chains from one sample sequenced in a study of T cells in Graves' hyperthyroidism and ophthalmopathy. RNA transcripts were the template for amplifying TCR beta CDR3 regions. Carried out on the TCR CDR3, a first-round RT-PCR used the HTBI primer set. TCRdb re-analysed the multiplex PCR reads in MiXCR, keeping a single row per CDR3 protein. The sample lists about 380,000 distinct CDR3 sequences; 14% were seen once. Sequenced: blood. The receptors were gathered from a woman aged 55-70 years with Graves' hyperthyroidism.

This clonotype was observed at least ten times. The chain uses TRBV20-1 and TRBJ1-2; D perhaps matches TRBD1 (6 bases). Germline V gene data show CDR1 as DFQATT and CDR2 as SNEGSKA (reference sequence). V gave up 1 base and J gave up 4 bases, with 10 bases separating them. The CDR3 is 13 residues long. The CDR3 is CSARVDSIYGYTF. CDR3 nucleotide sequence: TGCAGTGCTAGAGTGGACAGCATCTATGGCTACACCTTC.

This clonotype was observed at least ten times. The V call is TRBV30, the J call TRBJ2-1, with 10 bases fitting TRBD2. This CDR3 comprises 16 residues. V trimming: 2 bases; J trimming: 0 bases; junction bases outside the gene matches: 4. Germline V gene lookup returns CDR1 GTSNPN and CDR2 SVGIG (reference sequence). The CDR3 DNA reads as TGTGCCTGGAGTACTGCTAGCGGGAGCTCCTACAATGAGCAGTTCTTC. It translates to CAWSTASGSSYNEQFF.

This clonotype was seen at least ten times. The chain employs TRBV14 and TRBJ1-5; 8 bases match TRBD1. In germline, CDR1 is SGHDN, CDR2 FVKESK. This CDR3 has 19 residues. The ends lost 1 base at V and 3 bases at J; junction bases unmatched: 14. CDR3 DNA: TGTGCCAGCAGCCAAGTAGGACAGGGTCTCCGATTTACCAATCAGCCCCAGCATTTT. Translating gives CASSQVGQGLRFTNQPQHF.

In its sample, this clonotype was seen many times. This chain links TRBV2 with TRBJ2-7; tentative D call: TRBD1 (5 bases). The ends were cut back, 6 bases at V and 4 bases at J, with 10 bases in the middle. This CDR3 is built from 12 residues. Germline V lookup: CDR1 SNHLY, CDR2 FYNNEI. CDR3 protein: CASRPQGYEQYF. The CDR3 DNA sequence: TGTGCCAGCAGACCTCAGGGTTACGAGCAGTACTTC.

This clonotype turned up a few times. CDR3 coding DNA: TGTGCCAGCTCACCACCGTCGGGGACCTACGAGCAGTACTTC. Translating it yields CASSPPSGTYEQYF. This chain joins TRBV18 and TRBJ2-7; D might be TRBD2 (5 bases). The CDR3 loop spans 14 amino acids. Germline V lookup: CDR1 KGHSH, CDR2 LQKENI. V was trimmed by 0 bases and J by 2 bases, leaving 8 bases between them.

The chain is built from TRBV10-2 and TRBJ2-1; TRBD2 matches 12 bases. CDR3 length: 17 residues. Germline assignment: CDR1 WSHSY and CDR2 SAAADI. V shed 0 bases and J 5 bases; nucleotides not matched to a gene: 5. The DNA for the CDR3 is TGCGCCAGCAGTGAGTCGCGACTAGCGGGAGTCAACAATGAGCAGTTCTTC. Encoded protein: CASSESRLAGVNNEQFF.

This clonotype was counted many times. The chain is built from TRBV13 and TRBJ2-3; 7 nucleotides align to TRBD2. There are 15 residues in the CDR3. V trimming: 4 bases; J trimming: 0 bases; junction bases outside the gene matches: 4. Per germline, CDR1 PRHDT and CDR2 FYEKMQ (reference sequence). The CDR3 bases are TGTGCCAGCAGCTCTAGCGGAAAAAGCACAGATACGCAGTATTTT. This encodes CASSSSGKSTDTQYF.

The chain recombines TRBV25-1 with TRBJ2-5, with 9 bases lining up with TRBD2. Unmatched junction bases numbered 8, after V lost 2 bases and J lost 4 bases. Germline CDR1 and CDR2: MGHDK and SYGVNS. This CDR3 region has 16 residues. The chain's CDR3 is CASSEDGGLALETQYF. The DNA of the CDR3 is TGTGCCAGCAGTGAAGATGGGGGACTAGCATTAGAGACCCAGTACTTC.

This clonotype was detected a few times. The chain is built from TRBV5-1 and TRBJ2-1; D may correspond to TRBD1 or TRBD2 (5 bases each). V was cut by 8 bases and J by 2 bases, with 14 bases left in between. CDR1 is SGHRS and CDR2 is YFSETQ in the germline V gene. The CDR3 is 14 residues long. The CDR3 DNA reads as TGCGCCAGTTATGCCGGGGCTACCTACAATGAGCAGTTCTTC. It specifies CASYAGATYNEQFF.

This clonotype appeared many times. The rearrangement links TRBV2 to TRBJ2-3, with 7 positions matching TRBD1. The CDR3 is made up of 14 amino acids. Losses at the gene ends were 6 bases for V and 0 bases for J; bases not matched to a gene: 3. The germline V gene has CDR1 SNHLY and CDR2 FYNNEI. The CDR3 nucleotides read TGTGCCAGCAGGAACAGGGGCAGCACAGATACGCAGTATTTT. It yields the protein CASRNRGSTDTQYF.

This clonotype appeared a few times. This chain links TRBV10-2 with TRBJ2-7, with TRBD1 as a possible D gene (6 bases). The germline gives CDR1 WSHSY, CDR2 SAAADI. Trimming shortened V by 4 bases and J by 0 bases, and 10 bases separated the two germline ends. The CDR3 sequence is 14 residues long. The CDR3 nucleotides read TGCGCCAGCAGTGTGACAGGTAGCTCCTACGAGCAGTACTTC. Protein product: CASSVTGSSYEQYF.

The V and J genes are TRBV4-2 and TRBJ2-7, with 7 bases that match TRBD2. The CDR3 length is 16 residues. The V gene end was trimmed by 0 bases and the J gene end by 5 bases; junction bases not matched to a gene: 10. The V gene's germline CDR1 is LGHNA and CDR2 YNFKEQ. CDR3 sequence: CASSQEVSAGADEQYF. The CDR3 bases are TGTGCCAGCAGCCAAGAAGTATCGGCGGGAGCAGACGAGCAGTACTTC.

The chain carries TRBV5-1 and TRBJ2-5; 8 bases fit TRBD2. The trim removed 6 bases at V and 7 bases at J, leaving 20 bases unmatched. Germline V lookup: CDR1 SGHRS, CDR2 YFSETQ. This CDR3 has 17 amino acids. The CDR3: CASKTDPTSGFLGTQYF. The CDR3 DNA is TGCGCCAGCAAGACGGACCCCACTAGCGGATTTCTGGGGACCCAGTACTTC.

The rearrangement uses TRBV6-1 and TRBJ1-5; D unclear. Trimming cost V 2 bases and J 0 bases, with 20 bases left between them. Germline CDR1 MNHNS, CDR2 SASEGT. The CDR3 has 19 amino acids. This CDR3 reads CASSEISRFPLYSNQPQHF. The CDR3 region has the DNA TGTGCCAGCAGTGAAATTTCAAGGTTTCCCCTTTATAGCAATCAGCCCCAGCATTTT.

This clonotype was recorded at least ten times. The chain joins TRBV18 to TRBJ2-7; tentatively, D is TRBD2 (6 bases). Looked up from germline, CDR1 is KGHSH and CDR2 is LQKENI. The CDR3 runs 15 residues. Trimming removed 4 bases at V and 1 base at J, with 14 bases between. CDR3 nucleotides: TGTGCCAGCTCACGTCGTGGGACTGGATCCTACGAGCAGTACTTC. Amino acid sequence: CASSRRGTGSYEQYF.

Ten or more counts support this clonotype. The rearrangement links TRBV6-1 to TRBJ2-5, with TRBD2 identical over 14 bases. V trimming: 4 bases; J trimming: 3 bases; junction bases outside the gene matches: 4. The CDR3 spans 16 residues. In germline, CDR1 is MNHNS, CDR2 SASEGT. The CDR3 sequence: CASSVRLAGGEETQYF. CDR3 in DNA: TGTGCCAGCAGTGTTCGACTAGCGGGAGGGGAAGAGACCCAGTACTTC.

The table lists this clonotype with many counts. In DNA form, the CDR3 reads TGCAGTGGTTGGGACAGCGCCTACGAGCAGTACTTC. This gives the protein CSGWDSAYEQYF. This sequence joins TRBV20-1 and TRBJ2-7; TRBD1 agrees at 7 bases. Germline values: CDR1 DFQATT, CDR2 SNEGSKA (reference sequence). Trimming at V came to 7 bases and at J to 2 bases, leaving 5 bases not matched to a gene. The CDR3 has 12 amino acids.

This clonotype was counted at least ten times. The genes are TRBV6-1 and TRBJ1-1; D is possibly TRBD1 (5 bases). The CDR3 loop spans 12 amino acids. Germline CDR1 and CDR2: MNHNS and SASEGT. Trimming stripped 6 bases from V and 4 bases from J, with 9 bases between. This CDR3 is CASRWGGTEAFF. The CDR3 DNA reads TGTGCCAGCAGGTGGGGGGGCACTGAAGCTTTCTTT.

A few counts support this clonotype. The J gene is TRBJ2-5, the V gene TRBV29-1, with 9 bases fitting TRBD1. The CDR3 totals 14 residues. Germline V gene sequence: CDR1 SQVTM, CDR2 ANQGSEA. The CDR3 spells CGSLGQGAGETQYF. The CDR3 DNA reads TGCGGCTCCTTGGGACAGGGTGCAGGAGAGACCCAGTACTTC.

This clonotype was observed at least ten times. J is TRBJ2-5 and V is TRBV13; possible D gene TRBD2, 6 bases. The V end lost 5 bases, the J end lost 5 bases, and 9 bases lay between the germline ends. This CDR3 is 12 amino acids long. Per the germline V gene, CDR1 is PRHDT and CDR2 is FYEKMQ (reference sequence). In DNA, the CDR3 is TGTGCCAGCAGCCGACGGGGGGAGACCCAGTACTTC. Translated, it gives CASSRRGETQYF. The entire variable domain, with the rest obtained from reference TRBV13 and TRBJ2-5, is as follows: AAGVIQSPRHLIKEKRETATLKCYPIPRHDTVYWYQQGPGQDPQFLISFYEKMQSDKGSIPDRFSAQQFSDYHSELNMSSLELGDSALYFCASSRRGETQYFGPGTRLLVL.

This clonotype has ten or more counts. CDR3 bases: TGTGCCAGCAGTCCGAGGGTGGGGCTGGGCTATGGCTACACCTTC. Its protein product is CASSPRVGLGYGYTF. The chain is built from TRBV12-3 or TRBV12-4 and TRBJ1-2; possibly TRBD1 for D (5 bases). The CDR3 consists of 15 residues. Trimming left V 5 bases short and J 4 bases short, with 17 bases between.

This clonotype was recorded a few times. This chain connects TRBV30 to TRBJ1-1; D not certain. The germline V gene has CDR1 GTSNPN and CDR2 SVGIG (reference sequence). The CDR3 runs 13 residues. Trimming took 0 bases from V and 4 from J, leaving 9 bases between them. The CDR3, as DNA: TGTGCCTGGAGTGTAGTCTGGGTCACTGAAGCTTTCTTT. Translated: CAWSVVWVTEAFF.

This clonotype was recorded at least ten times. V gene TRBV7-2 combines with J gene TRBJ2-1; D call uncertain. This CDR3 contains 16 residues. Germline values: CDR1 SGHTA, CDR2 FQGNSA. The V end lost 1 base, the J end lost 0 bases, and 10 bases lay between the germline ends. The CDR3 DNA sequence: TGTGCCAGCAGCTTAGGTGCCCAGGCCTCCTACAATGAGCAGTTCTTC. This encodes CASSLGAQASYNEQFF.

This chain links TRBV5-6 with TRBJ2-5; D gene uncertain. V shed 2 bases and J shed 5 bases, with 7 bases lying between them. This CDR3 comprises 12 residues. CDR1 and CDR2 (germline): SGHDT, YYEEEE. The CDR3 region is CASSFGTETQYF. As DNA, the CDR3 is TGTGCCAGCAGCTTCGGAACGGAGACCCAGTACTTC.

This clonotype was observed a single time. The junction does not match germline at one end; this may be a read error. V is TRBV5-5 and J is TRBJ1-4, with 10 positions matching TRBD1. The length of the CDR3 is 19 residues. CDR1 is SGHKS and CDR2 is YYEKEE in the germline V gene (reference sequence). CDR3 region: CASSLAGTGDPTTNEKLFF. In nucleotides, the CDR3 is TGTGCCAGCAGCTTGGCTGGGACAGGGGACCCAACAACAAATGAAAAACTGTTTTTT.

This clonotype was observed at least ten times. The chain carries TRBV20-1 and TRBJ2-7; 7 nucleotides match TRBD2. Losses at the gene ends were 0 bases for V and 0 bases for J; bases not matched to a gene: 2. This CDR3 region has 14 residues. In germline, CDR1 is DFQATT, CDR2 SNEGSKA (reference sequence). The CDR3 sequence: CSARDAGVSYEQYF. For the CDR3, the DNA is TGCAGTGCTAGAGATGCGGGGGTCTCCTACGAGCAGTACTTC.

This clonotype was detected once. V is TRBV11-2 and J is TRBJ2-1; no firm D call. V lost 1 base and J 0 bases, leaving 10 bases between the germline ends. CDR1 SGHAT and CDR2 FQNNGV come from the germline V gene. The CDR3 is 16 amino acids. This chain's CDR3 is CASSLVRSGSYNEQFF. As DNA, the CDR3 is TGTGCCAGCAGCTTAGTGAGATCGGGCTCCTACAATGAGCAGTTCTTC.

The chain uses TRBV11-2 and TRBJ1-2; 8 bases are shared with TRBD1. The length of the CDR3 is 21 residues. The V segment lost 1 base and the J segment 4 bases; nucleotides outside the gene matches: 23. Germline CDR1 and CDR2: SGHAT and FQNNGV. The CDR3 loop is CASSLGRGWDRSTIRFYGYTF. In nucleotides, the CDR3 is TGTGCCAGCAGCTTAGGGAGGGGTTGGGACAGGTCTACTATCCGGTTCTATGGCTACACCTTC.

The sample holds many counts of this clonotype. This sequence joins TRBV5-1 and TRBJ2-5; D perhaps matches TRBD2 (6 bases). The V gene lost 3 bases and the J gene lost 3 bases, with 18 bases spanning the gap. This CDR3 contains 16 residues. Looked up from germline, CDR1 is SGHRS and CDR2 is YFSETQ. This CDR3 is CASSSFPGLSKETQYF. CDR3 nucleotide sequence: TGCGCCAGCAGCTCGTTCCCGGGACTCTCAAAAGAGACCCAGTACTTC. The variable domain in full, completed from reference TRBV5-1 and TRBJ2-5, reads KAGVTQTPRYLIKTRGQQVTLSCSPISGHRSVSWYQQTPGQGLQFLFEYFSETQRNKGNFPGRFSGRQFSNSRSEMNVSTLELGDSALYLCASSSFPGLSKETQYFGPGTRLLVL.

Notes on this clonotype: A much larger clonotype is one base distant, so this may be a read error. The gene calls are TRBV27 and TRBJ1-5; the D gene is possibly TRBD1 (6 bases). The germline V gene encodes CDR1 MNHEY and CDR2 SMNVEV (reference sequence). Trimming left V 4 bases short and J 10 bases short, with 26 bases between. There are 17 residues in the CDR3. CDR3 loop: CASSSRVTGQPRDPQHF. CDR3 DNA: TGTGCCAGCAGTTCCCGCGTGACAGGACAGCCCCGGGATCCCCAGCATTTT.